The rows below give T cell receptor beta chains drawn from one sample of a study of CD8+CD57+ T cells in acquired aplastic anemia. MiXCR, run by TCRdb on the reads, gives a single entry per CDR3 protein. The sample consists of 450,000 to 550,000 distinct CDR3 sequences, roughly 34% of them appearing once. Sequenced sample: sorted CD4+, CD8+, or CD8+CD57+ T cells (not recorded which) from PBMCs. These receptors came from a human donor with aplastic anemia. The CDR3 runs from the conserved cysteine through the conserved F or W. D genes are given only for firm matches. Clone size is shown for a subset of rows, as once, few, many or a class of expanded clone.

abundance	j_gene	d_gene	v_gene	CDR3aa	CDR3nt
few	TRBJ2-1	TRBD2	TRBV14	CASSPGLAVVYNEQFF	TGTGCCAGCAGCCCCGGACTAGCAGTGGTCTACAATGAGCAGTTCTTC
-	TRBJ2-5	-	TRBV5-1	CASSLVPRGMSETQYF	TGCGCCAGCAGCTTGGTCCCTCGCGGGATGTCAGAGACCCAGTACTTC
-	TRBJ1-1	-	TRBV30	CAWASNTRRNTEAFF	TGTGCCTGGGCGTCTAACACCCGCAGGAACACTGAAGCTTTCTTT
-	TRBJ1-5	TRBD1	TRBV4-1	CASSQDPMRQGALGPQHF	TGCGCCAGCAGCCAAGACCCAATGAGACAGGGGGCGCTTGGGCCCCAGCATTTT
many	TRBJ1-2	-	TRBV6-5	CASSYPPGYTF	TGTGCCAGCAGTTACCCTCCCGGCTACACCTTC
many	TRBJ2-5	TRBD1	TRBV5-6	CASSLGPDRARTQYF	TGTGCCAGCAGCTTGGGACCGGACAGGGCAAGGACCCAGTACTTC
many	TRBJ1-2	TRBD1	TRBV10-3	CAISGDSSFSGYTF	TGTGCCATCAGTGGGGACAGCTCTTTCAGTGGCTACACCTTC
few	TRBJ1-5	TRBD1	TRBV6-1	CASRTGQGHQPQHF	TGTGCCAGCAGGACCGGACAGGGGCATCAGCCCCAGCATTTT
few	TRBJ1-2	TRBD1	TRBV30	CACLGTGPRYGYTF	TGTGCCTGTCTTGGGACAGGGCCACGCTATGGCTACACCTTC
-	TRBJ1-2	-	TRBV7-8	CASSRGAGSLFGYTF	TGTGCCAGCAGCCGAGGGGCAGGGAGTTTATTTGGCTACACCTTC
-	TRBJ2-1	-	TRBV19	CASSPRLLRNEQFF	TGTGCCAGTAGTCCGAGACTACTGAGAAATGAGCAGTTCTTC
-	TRBJ1-1	-	TRBV25-1	CASSGQQDTEAFF	TGTGCCAGCAGTGGACAACAGGACACTGAAGCTTTCTTT
-	TRBJ2-3	-	TRBV2	CASSVDLAVNEQYF	TGTGCCAGCAGTGTGGATTTAGCAGTCAATGAGCAGTATTTT
few	TRBJ2-1	TRBD2	TRBV12-3/TRBV12-4	CASSVTSGRVGEQFF	TGTGCCAGCAGTGTGACTAGCGGGAGGGTCGGTGAGCAGTTCTTC
-	TRBJ2-1	TRBD2	TRBV2	CASSERLAGGNEQFF	TGTGCCAGCAGTGAACGACTAGCGGGAGGCAATGAGCAGTTCTTC
-	TRBJ1-2	-	TRBV2	CASSFLDSDYGYTF	TGTGCCAGCAGTTTTCTGGACAGTGACTATGGCTACACCTTC
-	TRBJ2-3	TRBD2	TRBV20-1	CSARGKRETTDTQYF	TGCAGTGCTAGGGGGAAGCGGGAGACCACAGATACGCAGTATTTT
-	TRBJ2-5	TRBD1	TRBV11-2	CASSLGLTGGSTETQYF	TGTGCCAGCAGCTTAGGGTTGACAGGGGGTTCGACAGAGACCCAGTACTTC
many	TRBJ2-5	TRBD2	TRBV2	CASTGLAGAGETQYF	TGTGCCAGCACCGGACTAGCGGGAGCTGGAGAGACCCAGTACTTC
many	TRBJ1-6	-	TRBV19	CASSEVWVDSPLHF	TGTGCCAGTAGTGAGGTTTGGGTGGATTCACCCCTCCACTTT
few	TRBJ2-7	-	TRBV30	CAWSPGGYEQYF	TGTGCCTGGAGTCCAGGAGGTTACGAGCAGTACTTC
-	TRBJ1-1	TRBD1	TRBV5-5	CASISRTGNTEAFF	TGTGCCAGCATCTCACGGACAGGGAATACTGAAGCTTTCTTT
many	TRBJ1-1	-	TRBV20-1	CSARDRSPREAFF	TGCAGTGCTAGAGATCGGTCCCCAAGGGAAGCTTTCTTT
few	TRBJ1-5	TRBD1	TRBV4-2	CASSQNDRGQGQPQHF	TGTGCCAGCAGCCAGAATGACAGGGGGCAGGGGCAGCCCCAGCATTTT
-	TRBJ2-7	-	TRBV11-2	CASRPSQVYGQYF	TGTGCCAGCAGGCCATCCCAGGTCTACGGGCAGTACTTC
-	TRBJ2-1	-	TRBV5-4	CASSLRVQNNEQFF	TGTGCCAGCAGCTTGCGGGTCCAAAACAATGAGCAGTTCTTC
few	TRBJ1-3	-	TRBV5-1	CASSLAPGNSGNTIYF	TGCGCCAGCAGCTTGGCTCCCGGAAACTCTGGAAACACCATATATTTT
many	TRBJ2-7	-	TRBV5-1	CASRQENEQYF	TGCGCCAGCCGACAGGAGAACGAGCAGTACTTC
-	TRBJ2-7	TRBD2	TRBV2	CASSAGLAGNEQYF	TGTGCCAGCAGTGCGGGACTAGCGGGAAATGAGCAGTACTTC
-	TRBJ2-5	TRBD2	TRBV5-1	CASRLPGLAGRETQYF	TGCGCCAGCAGGTTGCCGGGACTAGCGGGACGAGAGACCCAGTACTTC
many	TRBJ1-2	TRBD1	TRBV11-1	CASSFGDRGWNYGYTF	TGTGCCAGCAGCTTTGGGGACAGAGGTTGGAACTATGGCTACACCTTC
-	TRBJ2-6	-	TRBV6-5	CASSYEGPLLTF	TGTGCCAGCAGTTACGAGGGACCACTCCTGACTTTC
-	TRBJ1-5	-	TRBV6-1	CASSGITKGFGNQPQHF	TGTGCCAGCAGTGGGATTACAAAGGGGTTCGGCAATCAGCCCCAGCATTTT
-	TRBJ2-3	-	TRBV19	CASSIGAGNTQYF	TGTGCCAGTAGTATCGGGGCAGGGAATACGCAGTATTTT
few	TRBJ1-2	-	TRBV12-3/TRBV12-4	CASSFPGGLLSYTF	TGTGCCAGCAGTTTTCCCGGGGGACTTTTAAGCTACACCTTC
few	TRBJ1-4	-	TRBV5-1	CASSLQERLDEKLFF	TGCGCCAGCAGCTTGCAGGAGCGCTTGGATGAAAAACTGTTTTTT
-	TRBJ1-6	-	TRBV25-1	CASSPPGRDYNSPLHF	TGTGCCAGCTCCCCACCGGGACGGGACTATAATTCACCCCTCCACTTT
-	TRBJ2-7	TRBD2	TRBV5-1	CASSPKLAGGYEQYF	TGCGCCAGCAGCCCGAAACTAGCGGGGGGATACGAGCAGTACTTC
many	TRBJ2-1	-	TRBV10-3	CAISPGSEQFF	TGTGCCATCAGCCCTGGCAGTGAGCAGTTCTTC
-	TRBJ1-2	-	TRBV3-1	CASSQYSANYGYTF	TGTGCCAGCAGCCAATATTCGGCTAACTATGGCTACACCTTC
-	TRBJ1-2	TRBD1	TRBV7-8	CASTRDRGPYGYTF	TGTGCCAGCACCAGGGACAGGGGGCCTTATGGCTACACCTTC
-	TRBJ2-1	TRBD2	TRBV25-1	CASSYSLAGQYNEQFF	TGTGCCAGCAGTTACTCGCTAGCGGGGCAATACAATGAGCAGTTCTTC
few	TRBJ1-6	-	TRBV3-1	CASSLFTGSSYNSPLHF	TGTGCCAGCAGCCTATTCACAGGGAGCTCCTATAATTCACCCCTCCACTTT
few	TRBJ2-1	-	TRBV11-2	CASFGGGADEQFF	TGTGCCAGCTTTGGGGGGGGGGCGGATGAGCAGTTCTTC
-	TRBJ1-1	-	TRBV2	CASTPWGGPTEAFF	TGTGCCAGCACTCCCTGGGGAGGCCCCACTGAAGCTTTCTTT
-	TRBJ1-1	-	TRBV5-8	CASSLVWGNTEAFF	TGTGCCAGCAGCTTGGTGTGGGGGAACACTGAAGCTTTCTTT
-	TRBJ1-2	-	TRBV10-3	CASSVGLPLTGGSGYTF	TGTGCCAGCAGTGTTGGACTTCCCCTTACCGGGGGCTCTGGCTACACCTTC
-	TRBJ1-6	-	TRBV2	CASLEDNSPLHF	TGTGCCAGCCTGGAGGATAATTCACCCCTCCACTTT
-	TRBJ2-5	TRBD2	TRBV19	CASSISGGGIETQYF	TGTGCCAGTAGTATATCGGGGGGGGGTATCGAGACCCAGTACTTC
-	TRBJ2-7	-	TRBV19	CASSIFGEQYF	TGTGCCAGTAGTATTTTCGGAGAGCAGTACTTC
few	TRBJ2-7	-	TRBV6-1	CASTSPAYEQYF	TGTGCCAGCACCTCACCGGCCTACGAGCAGTACTTC